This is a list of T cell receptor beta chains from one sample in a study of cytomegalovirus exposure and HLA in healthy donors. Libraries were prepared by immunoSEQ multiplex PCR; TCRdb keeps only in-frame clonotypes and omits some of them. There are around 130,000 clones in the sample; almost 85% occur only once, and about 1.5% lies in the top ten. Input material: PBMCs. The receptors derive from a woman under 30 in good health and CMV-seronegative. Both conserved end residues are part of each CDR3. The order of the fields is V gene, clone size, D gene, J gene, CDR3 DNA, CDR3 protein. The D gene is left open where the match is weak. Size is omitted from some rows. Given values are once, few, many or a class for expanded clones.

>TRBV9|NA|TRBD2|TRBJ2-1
TGTGCCAGCAGCGTGGCTAGCGGGGGCGCCCACAATGAGCAGTTCTTC
CASSVASGGAHNEQFF
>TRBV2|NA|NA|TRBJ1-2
TGTGCCAGCAGTGAAGCGGCCCAGGGGAGCGGCGGCTACACCTTC
CASSEAAQGSGGYTF
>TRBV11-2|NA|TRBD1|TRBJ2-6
TGTGCCAGCAGCTCCCGACAGGGCTTTATCTCTGGGGCCAACGTCCTGACTTTC
CASSSRQGFISGANVLTF
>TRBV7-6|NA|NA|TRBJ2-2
TGTGCCAGCAGCTTAGTGAATCCCGGACAAGCCGGGGAGCTGTTTTTT
CASSLVNPGQAGELFF
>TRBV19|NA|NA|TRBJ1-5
TGTGCCAGTAGTATAGGTGGGGGGTTCAATCAGCCCCAGCATTTT
CASSIGGGFNQPQHF
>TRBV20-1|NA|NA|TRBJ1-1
TGCAGTGCTAGGGGGCCCGCCAGAGCTTTCTTT
CSARGPARAFF
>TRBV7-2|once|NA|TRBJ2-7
TGTGCCAGCAGCTTAGGGGTTAGGGGGAGAGGTCGGTCCTACGAGCAGTACTTC
CASSLGVRGRGRSYEQYF
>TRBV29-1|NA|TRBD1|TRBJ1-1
TGCAGCGTTGAAGCAGGGGGCCTCACTGAAGCTTTCTTT
CSVEAGGLTEAFF
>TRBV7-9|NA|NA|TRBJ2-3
TGTGCCAGCAGCCCTTATGGGCCAGATACGCAGTATTTT
CASSPYGPDTQYF
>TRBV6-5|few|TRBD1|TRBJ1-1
TGTGCCAGCACCGCCCGGCTGACAGGGTTCACTGAAGCTTTCTTT
CASTARLTGFTEAFF
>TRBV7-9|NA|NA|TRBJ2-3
TGTGCCAGCAGCTCGTCCGGGACTGTGGATACGCAGTATTTT
CASSSSGTVDTQYF
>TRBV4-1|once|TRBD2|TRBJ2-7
TGCGCCAGCAGCCAAGATACACGACTAGCGGGTTACGAGCAGTACTTC
CASSQDTRLAGYEQYF
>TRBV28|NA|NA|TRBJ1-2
TGTGCCAGCAGTTATTCGGGGAGGGCTGGCTATGGCTACACCTTC
CASSYSGRAGYGYTF
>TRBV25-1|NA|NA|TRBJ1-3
TGTGCCAGCAGTGAATCAGGGTATGGAAACACCATATATTTT
CASSESGYGNTIYF
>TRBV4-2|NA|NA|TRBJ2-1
TGTGCCAGCAGCCAAGAACCGAGGGAGCGCTCCTACAATGAGCAGTTCTTC
CASSQEPRERSYNEQFF
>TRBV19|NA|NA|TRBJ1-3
TGTGCCAGCATAAATGAGGTCTTCTCTGGAAACACCATATATTTT
CASINEVFSGNTIYF
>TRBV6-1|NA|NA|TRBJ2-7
TGTGCCAGCAGTGACCGCGCCGAGCAGTACTTC
CASSDRAEQYF
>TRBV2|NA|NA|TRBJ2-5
TGTGCCAGCAGTGTATCGACAGTGAAAGAGACCCAGTACTTC
CASSVSTVKETQYF
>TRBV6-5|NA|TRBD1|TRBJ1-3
TGTGCCAGCAGTTGGGCACAGGGGTCTGGAAACACCATATATTTT
CASSWAQGSGNTIYF
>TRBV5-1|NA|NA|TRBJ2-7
TGCGCCAGCAGCTTGGGAAGGACTATCTACGAGCAGTACTTC
CASSLGRTIYEQYF
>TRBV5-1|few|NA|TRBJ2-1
TGCGCCAGCAGCCCTCTCGACAGGCCTTACAATGAGCAGTTCTTC
CASSPLDRPYNEQFF
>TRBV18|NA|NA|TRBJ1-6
TGTGCCAGCTCACCTTCGTTTGTTAATAATTCACCCCTCCACTTT
CASSPSFVNNSPLHF
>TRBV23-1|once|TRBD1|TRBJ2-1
TGCGCCAGCAGTCACGGGACAGGGGATTATGAGCAGTTCTTC
CASSHGTGDYEQFF
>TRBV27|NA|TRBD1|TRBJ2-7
TGTGCCAGCAGCCTATTGACAGGGTTCTCCTACGAGCAGTACTTC
CASSLLTGFSYEQYF
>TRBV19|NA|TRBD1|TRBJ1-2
TGTGCCAGTAGTATTCGGGACAGGGGGCCTCCCAATGGCTACACCTTC
CASSIRDRGPPNGYTF
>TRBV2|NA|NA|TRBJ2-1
TGTGCCAGCAGTTCTCAAGAGGGGGGGGTTGATAGCAATGAGCAGTTCTTC
CASSSQEGGVDSNEQFF
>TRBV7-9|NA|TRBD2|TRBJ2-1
TGTGCCAGCAGCTTAGTGGGGGGGAGCTCCTACAATGAGCAGTTCTTC
CASSLVGGSSYNEQFF
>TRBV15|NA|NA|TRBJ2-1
TGTGCCACCAGCAGCCTACTTGGCGGCCTCTACAATGAGCAGTTCTTC
CATSSLLGGLYNEQFF
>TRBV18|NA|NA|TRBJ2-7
TGTGCCAGCTCACCAACCGGGACTGCAAGCTCCTACGAGCAGTACTTC
CASSPTGTASSYEQYF
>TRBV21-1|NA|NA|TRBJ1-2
TGTGCCAGCAGCAAATGGACAGGGCACCTCTATGGCTACACCTTC
CASSKWTGHLYGYTF
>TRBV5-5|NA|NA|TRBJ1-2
TGTGCCAGCAGCCTAGGCAGCAACTATGGCTACACCTTC
CASSLGSNYGYTF
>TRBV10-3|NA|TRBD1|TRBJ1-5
TGTGCCATCGGATCCGGGACAGATGATCAGCCCCAGCATTTT
CAIGSGTDDQPQHF
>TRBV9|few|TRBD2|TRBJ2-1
TGTGCCAGCAGCGTACCCTTAGCGGGAGGCAATGAGCAGTTCTTC
CASSVPLAGGNEQFF
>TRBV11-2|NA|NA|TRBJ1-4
TGTGCCAGCAGCTTAACTGCCCCTAATGAAAAACTGTTTTTT
CASSLTAPNEKLFF
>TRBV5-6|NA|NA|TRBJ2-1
TGTGCCAGCAGCTGGGACACCAACAATGAGCAGTTCTTC
CASSWDTNNEQFF
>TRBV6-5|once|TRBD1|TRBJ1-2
TGTGCCAGCAGAATGACAGGGGGTTATGGCTACACCTTC
CASRMTGGYGYTF
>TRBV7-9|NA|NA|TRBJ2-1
TGTGCCAGCAGCCTCCGAGGGGGGGACAATGAGCAGTTCTTC
CASSLRGGDNEQFF
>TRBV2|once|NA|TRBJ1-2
TGTGCCAGCAGGGATAACAGGGATGGCTACACCTTC
CASRDNRDGYTF
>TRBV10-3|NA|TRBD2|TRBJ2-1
TGTGCTACTAGCGGGAGTACCAATGAGCAGTTCTTC
CATSGSTNEQFF
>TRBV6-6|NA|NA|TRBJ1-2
TGTGCCAGCATCTTAGCTAGCGGGAACTATGGCTACACCTTC
CASILASGNYGYTF
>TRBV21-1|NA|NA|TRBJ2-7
TGTGCCAGCAGCAAGGGGACTAGCGGGAGCTACGAGCAGTACTTC
CASSKGTSGSYEQYF
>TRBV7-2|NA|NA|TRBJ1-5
TGTGCCAGCAGCCCCGACAGCCTCTATAGCAATCAGCCCCAGCATTTT
CASSPDSLYSNQPQHF
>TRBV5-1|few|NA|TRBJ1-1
TGCGCCAGCAGCTTGATGGGGGGCACTGAAGCTTTCTTT
CASSLMGGTEAFF
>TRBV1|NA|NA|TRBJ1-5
TGCACCAGCAGGAAGGGGGGCAATCAGCCCCAGCATTTT
CTSRKGGNQPQHF
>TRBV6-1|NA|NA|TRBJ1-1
TGTGCCAGCAGTGAAAGAGTCGCTGAAGCTTTCTTT
CASSERVAEAFF
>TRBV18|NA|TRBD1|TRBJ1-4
TGTGCCAGCTCACCAGACAGGGGTGCTAATGAAAAACTGTTTTTT
CASSPDRGANEKLFF
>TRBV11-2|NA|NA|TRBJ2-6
TGTGCCAGCAGCTTAGAAGGGGTTTCGGGGGCCAACGTCCTGACTTTC
CASSLEGVSGANVLTF
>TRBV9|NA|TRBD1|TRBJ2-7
TGTGCCAGCAGCGTCGGGGACAGGGGCTACGAGCAGTACTTC
CASSVGDRGYEQYF